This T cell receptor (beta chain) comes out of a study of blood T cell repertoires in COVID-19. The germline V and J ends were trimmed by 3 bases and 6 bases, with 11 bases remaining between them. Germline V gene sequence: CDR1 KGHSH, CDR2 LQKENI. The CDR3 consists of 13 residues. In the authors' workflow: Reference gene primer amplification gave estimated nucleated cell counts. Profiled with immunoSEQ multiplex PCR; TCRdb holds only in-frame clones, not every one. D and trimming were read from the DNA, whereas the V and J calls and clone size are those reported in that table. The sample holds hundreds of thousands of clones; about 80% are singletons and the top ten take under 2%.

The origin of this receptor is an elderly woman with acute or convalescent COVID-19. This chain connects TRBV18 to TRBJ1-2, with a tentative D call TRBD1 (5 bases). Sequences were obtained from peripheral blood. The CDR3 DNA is TGTGCCAGCTCACCTGGATCAGGGAATGGCTACACCTTC. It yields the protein CASSPGSGNGYTF.